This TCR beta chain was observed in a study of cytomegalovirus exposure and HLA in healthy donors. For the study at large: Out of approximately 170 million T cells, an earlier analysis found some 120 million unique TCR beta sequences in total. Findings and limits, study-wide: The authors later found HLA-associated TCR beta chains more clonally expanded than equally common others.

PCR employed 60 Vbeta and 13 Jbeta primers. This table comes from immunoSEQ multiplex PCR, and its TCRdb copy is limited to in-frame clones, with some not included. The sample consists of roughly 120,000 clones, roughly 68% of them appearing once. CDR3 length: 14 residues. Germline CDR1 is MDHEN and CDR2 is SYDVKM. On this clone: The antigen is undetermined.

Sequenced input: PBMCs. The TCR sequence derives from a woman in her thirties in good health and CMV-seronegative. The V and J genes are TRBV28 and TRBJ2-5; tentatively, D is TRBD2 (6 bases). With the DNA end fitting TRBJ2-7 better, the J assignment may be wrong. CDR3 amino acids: CASSSSEGSDEQYF. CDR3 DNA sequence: TGTGCCAGCAGTTCCTCGGAGGGCTCGGACGAGCAGTACTTC.